The rows below give T cell receptor beta chains drawn from one sample of a study of T cells after yellow fever vaccination. TCRdb reprocessed the 5' RACE reads with MiXCR, giving one entry per CDR3 protein. The sample consists of hundreds of thousands of distinct CDR3 sequences, roughly 8.6% of them appearing once. The sample here was PBMCs, taken approximately 40 days after the first yellow fever vaccination. Every receptor here comes from a man between 18 and 35 years old who received the YFV17D yellow fever vaccine. Both conserved end residues are part of each CDR3. Each record gives: CDR3 protein, CDR3 DNA, D gene, clone size, V gene, J gene. A D gene is named only where the DNA matches it firmly. A clone size is listed for some rows: how often the clone was seen (once, few, many), or a class if it is expanded.

CSEERTAGYNEQFF	TGCAGCGAGGAAAGGACAGCCGGTTACAATGAGCAGTTCTTC	-	few	TRBV29-1	TRBJ2-1
CSARLGSLETQYF	TGCAGTGCCCGGTTGGGGTCCCTGGAGACCCAGTACTTC	-	few	TRBV20-1	TRBJ2-5
CASSQVDLQGKGNTEAFF	TGTGCCAGCAGCCAAGTCGATTTACAGGGGAAGGGGAACACTGAAGCTTTCTTT	TRBD1	few	TRBV14	TRBJ1-1
CASSQGGASGSYEQYF	TGTGCCAGCAGCCAGGGGGGCGCTTCCGGGTCCTACGAGCAGTACTTC	-	many	TRBV4-2	TRBJ2-7
CASSLRGRNNEEFF	TGTGCCAGCAGTTTAAGGGGCCGTAACAATGAGGAGTTCTTC	-	-	TRBV12-3/TRBV12-4	TRBJ2-1
CASTHMGRKGYYTF	TGTGCCAGTACCCATATGGGGAGGAAGGGGTACTACACCTTC	-	few	TRBV19	TRBJ1-2
CASSLTGGLNQPQHF	TGTGCCAGCAGTTTAACGGGGGGTTTGAATCAGCCCCAGCATTTT	-	few	TRBV27	TRBJ1-5
CASQWDPISDTQYF	TGTGCCAGCCAGTGGGACCCTATTTCAGATACGCAGTATTTT	-	many	TRBV2	TRBJ2-3
CASSLRGGSTGELFF	TGTGCCAGCAGTTTAAGAGGGGGGAGCACCGGGGAGCTGTTTTTT	-	few	TRBV12-3/TRBV12-4	TRBJ2-2
CASSSGMNTGELFF	TGTGCCAGCAGCTCGGGGATGAACACCGGGGAGCTGTTTTTT	-	few	TRBV7-2	TRBJ2-2
CASSYSGGTQYF	TGTGCCAGCAGTTATAGCGGGGGTACGCAGTATTTT	TRBD2	few	TRBV3-1	TRBJ2-3
CASSLVFGNSPLHF	TGTGCCAGCAGCTTAGTCTTTGGTAATTCACCCCTCCACTTT	-	-	TRBV7-8	TRBJ1-6